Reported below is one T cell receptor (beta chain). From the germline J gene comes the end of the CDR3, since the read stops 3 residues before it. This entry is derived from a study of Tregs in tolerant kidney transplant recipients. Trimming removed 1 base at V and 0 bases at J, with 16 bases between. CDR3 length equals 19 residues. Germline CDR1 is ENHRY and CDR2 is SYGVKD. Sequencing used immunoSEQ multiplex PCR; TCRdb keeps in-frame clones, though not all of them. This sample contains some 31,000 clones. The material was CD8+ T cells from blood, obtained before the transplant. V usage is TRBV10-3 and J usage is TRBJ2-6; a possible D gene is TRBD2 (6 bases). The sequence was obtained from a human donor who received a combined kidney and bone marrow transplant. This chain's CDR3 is CAISEFLWGEDSGANVLTF. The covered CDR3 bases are TGTGCCATCAGTGAGTTTCTTTGGGGGGAGGACTCTGGGGCCAACGTC.